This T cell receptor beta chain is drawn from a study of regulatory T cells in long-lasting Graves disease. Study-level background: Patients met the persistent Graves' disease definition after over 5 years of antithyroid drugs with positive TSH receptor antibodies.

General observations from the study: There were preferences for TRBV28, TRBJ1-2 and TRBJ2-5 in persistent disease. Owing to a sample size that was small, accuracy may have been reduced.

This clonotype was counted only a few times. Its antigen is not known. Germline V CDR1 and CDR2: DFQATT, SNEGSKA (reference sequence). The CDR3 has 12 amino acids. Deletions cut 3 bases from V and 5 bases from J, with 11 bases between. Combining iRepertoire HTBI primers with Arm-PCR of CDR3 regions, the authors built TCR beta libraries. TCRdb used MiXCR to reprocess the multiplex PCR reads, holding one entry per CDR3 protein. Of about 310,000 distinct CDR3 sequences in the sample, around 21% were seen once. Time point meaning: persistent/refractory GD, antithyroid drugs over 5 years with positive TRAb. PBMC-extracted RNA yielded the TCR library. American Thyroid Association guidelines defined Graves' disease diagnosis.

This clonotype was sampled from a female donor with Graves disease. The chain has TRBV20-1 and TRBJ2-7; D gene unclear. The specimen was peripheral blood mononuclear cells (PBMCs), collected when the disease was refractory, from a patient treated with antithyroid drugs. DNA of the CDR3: TGCAGTGCTAGTTTTAATACCCACGAGCAGTACTTC. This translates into CSASFNTHEQYF.